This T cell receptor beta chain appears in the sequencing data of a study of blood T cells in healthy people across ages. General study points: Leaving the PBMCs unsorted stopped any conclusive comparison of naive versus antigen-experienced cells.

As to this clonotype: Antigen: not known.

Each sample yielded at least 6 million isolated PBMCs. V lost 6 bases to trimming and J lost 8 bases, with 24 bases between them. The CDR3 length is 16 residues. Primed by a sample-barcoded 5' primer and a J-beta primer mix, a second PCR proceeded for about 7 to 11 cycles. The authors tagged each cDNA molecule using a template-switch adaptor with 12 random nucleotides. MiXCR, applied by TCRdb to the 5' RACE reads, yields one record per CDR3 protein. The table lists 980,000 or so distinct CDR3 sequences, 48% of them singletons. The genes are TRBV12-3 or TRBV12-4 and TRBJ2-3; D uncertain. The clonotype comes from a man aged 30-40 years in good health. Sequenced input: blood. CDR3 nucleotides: TGTGCCAGCAGCCGCGACGAGAGTAACTATAAGGGTACGCAGTATTTT. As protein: CASSRDESNYKGTQYF.